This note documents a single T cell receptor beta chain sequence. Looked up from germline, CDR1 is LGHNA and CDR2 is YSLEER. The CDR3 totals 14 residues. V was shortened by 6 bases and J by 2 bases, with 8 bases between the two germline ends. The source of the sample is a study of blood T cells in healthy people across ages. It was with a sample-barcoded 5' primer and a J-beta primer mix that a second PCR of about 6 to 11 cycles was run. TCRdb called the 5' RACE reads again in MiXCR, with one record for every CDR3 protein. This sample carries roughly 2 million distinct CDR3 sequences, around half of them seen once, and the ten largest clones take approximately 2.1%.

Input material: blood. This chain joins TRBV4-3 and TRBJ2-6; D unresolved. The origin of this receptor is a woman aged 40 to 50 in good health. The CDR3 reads CASRYIPGANVLTF. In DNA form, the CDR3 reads TGCGCCAGCAGATACATACCTGGGGCCAACGTCCTGACTTTC.